The entry below describes one TCR beta chain. Participant age was 18 to 89 years, and participants resided in roughly 24 US areas. This sample was taken from a study of blood T cell repertoires in COVID-19. The V gene's germline CDR1 is SGHAT and CDR2 FQNNGV. This CDR3 has 14 residues. Trimming removed 5 bases from V and 0 bases from J, with 9 bases in between. Data came from immunoSEQ multiplex PCR; TCRdb stores just in-frame clones and leaves some out. The sample contains around 300,000 clones, approximately 88% of which appear only once. Material for sequencing was PBMCs or T cells enriched from blood (not recorded which). The genes are TRBV11-2 and TRBJ2-3; the D is unclear. This receptor was obtained from a man between 25 and 39 years old who had recovered from COVID-19. The CDR3 is CASSQRRSTDTQYF. The CDR3 DNA follows: TGTGCCAGCAGCCAGCGACGGAGCACAGATACGCAGTATTTT. Filled out from reference TRBV11-2 and TRBJ2-3, the complete variable domain reads EAGVAQSPRYKIIEKRQSVAFWCNPISGHATLYWYQQILGQGPKLLIQFQNNGVVDDSQLPKDRFSAERLKGVDSTLKIQPAKLEDSAVYLCASSQRRSTDTQYFGPGTRLTVL.